This TCR beta chain was observed in a study of blood T cell repertoires in COVID-19. At the level of the study: COVID-19 samples, acute and convalescent, were from the United States, Italy and Spain. T cells, B-cell-depleted T cells, or PBMCs provided the cDNA or gDNA that served as material.

There are a few counts of this clone. Original methodology: Using reference gene primer amplification, nucleated cell counts were estimated. Repertoires were generated with immunoSEQ multiplex PCR, while TCRdb's copy carries only in-frame clones and drops some. The V and J calls and clone size were taken over from that table, and D and trimming were inferred from the DNA. In the table there are tens of thousands of clones, roughly 90% of which are singletons. V was shortened by 5 bases and J by 6 bases, with 14 bases between the two germline ends. The CDR3 contains 14 residues. Germline-derived CDR1 and CDR2 are SGDLS and YYNGEE.

The origin of this receptor is an older man with active or convalescent COVID-19. The chain has TRBV9 and TRBJ1-4, with D perhaps TRBD1 (6 bases). Specimen: peripheral blood. CDR3 coding DNA: TGTGCCAGCAGTAGTTTTGAGGGGGATGAAAAACTGTTTTTT. It encodes CASSSFEGDEKLFF.